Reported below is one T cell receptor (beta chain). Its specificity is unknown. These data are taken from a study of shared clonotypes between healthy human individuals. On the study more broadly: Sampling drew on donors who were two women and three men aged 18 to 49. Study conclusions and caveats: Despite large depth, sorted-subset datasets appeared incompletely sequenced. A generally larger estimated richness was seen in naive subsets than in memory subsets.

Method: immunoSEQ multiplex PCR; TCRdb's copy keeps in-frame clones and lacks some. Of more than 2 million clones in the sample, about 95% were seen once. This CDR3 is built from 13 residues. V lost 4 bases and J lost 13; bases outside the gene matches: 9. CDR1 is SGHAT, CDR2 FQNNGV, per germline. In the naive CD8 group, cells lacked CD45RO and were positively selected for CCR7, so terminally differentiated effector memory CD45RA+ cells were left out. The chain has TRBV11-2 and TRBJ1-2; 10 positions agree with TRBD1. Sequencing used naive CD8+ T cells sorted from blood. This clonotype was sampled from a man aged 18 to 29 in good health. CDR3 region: CASSSGQGLQGTF. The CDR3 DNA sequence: TGTGCCAGCAGCTCGGGACAGGGGCTTCAAGGCACCTTC.